This TCR beta chain was recorded in a study of shared clonotypes between healthy human individuals (dated by TCRdb to about 2020). Background on the whole study: A few men and a couple of women, aged 18 to 49 years, made up the cohort. For each donor, CD4 naive and CD4 memory were each run on three plates, CD8 naive on two plates, and CD8 memory on one plate. To estimate repertoire size and how much clonotypes are shared between individuals, the study performed deep sequencing of blood TCR repertoires from a few healthy adults. Different laboratories and diverse techniques were used to prepare libraries and sequence TCR repertoires, to increase sequencing depth and limit assay-specific biases. Leukapheresis yielded between about 0.85 and 10 billion PBMCs per donor. Overall study results and their limits: Pairwise subsampling led to the expectation that sequencing depth would affect the degree of clonotype sharing among donors. Compared with non-shared clonotypes, the clonotypes found in all four sorted-subset donors had higher generation probabilities. Estimated clonotype richness was generally larger for naive than for memory subsets. Around 5% of naive CD4, approximately 3.7% of naive CD8, 2.3% of memory CD4, and about 0.4% of memory CD8 clonotypes were shared across four donors. Rarefaction of sorted-subset datasets indicated incomplete sequencing despite the large sequencing depth. Because the study included only a small number of donors, the genetic and exposure-history diversity represented was limited. Sampling was limited to blood, and TCR repertoires in tissue likely differ from TCR repertoires in blood.

As to this clone: No cognate antigen has been identified for it. No quality values exist for individual bases; no much larger clone is one base distant.

Using the deep immunoSEQ assay, multiplex PCR amplified TCR CDR3 regions from genomic DNA. Extracted genomic DNA from each cell subset was distributed evenly across all wells of several immunoSEQ 96-well plates, and each plate was treated as a replicate. For sorted subsets, each replicate PCR was loaded with 200 ng genomic DNA, equivalent to 30,000 to 35,000 T cell genomes. Purified libraries were measured with a Qubit 3.0 fluorometer, size-checked on a Bioanalyzer 2100, and measured again with the KAPA Library Quantification kit. Each immunoSEQ 96-well plate was sequenced on its own single-read 150-cycle Illumina NextSeq 550 flow cell. The source study handled its data this way. The immunoSEQ output contained only junctional sequences without quality scores, so filtering could not match that applied to full-length reads. Sequences were annotated with PyIR, a Python wrapper for IgBLAST v1.9, using IMGT germline references to assign V/J genes and CDR3. Any read was removed if the V/J assignment was weak (E-value above 1e-6), the CDR3 was missing, or the read contained stop codons, out-of-frame junctions, or ambiguous translated residues. V3J clonotypes were defined as sequences sharing an identical inferred V gene, J gene, and CDR3 amino acid sequence. Percentage overlap between repertoires was calculated by dividing the number of shared unique clonotypes by the size of the smaller repertoire. RTK rarefaction, the Chao1 estimator, and Recon v2.1 estimates of unobserved clonotypes were used to assess repertoire richness. OLGA was used to compute generation probabilities for all TCRbeta clonotypes that the gDNA method yielded from a handful of donors. Imported from immuneACCESS, the table was reduced by TCRdb to in-frame sequences with V and J called. These copies leave out some clones; in studies compared against another copy, an unresolved V gene accounts for under half, and the cause of the remainder is not known. The V and J calls and clone size are taken from that table; D and trimming were inferred from the DNA. A total of under 1,100,000 clones appear in this sample, about 84% of them only once. The ten largest make up 0.55% to 0.7% of the sample.

The donors were healthy, HIV-negative adults who had no recently reported acute infections or vaccinations. Every donor was a Caucasian adult living in Nashville, Tennessee, USA. Magnetic negative selection was used to enrich CD4+ T cells, after which naive cells were positively selected on CD45RA and the negative fraction became the memory subset. Blood was obtained by leukapheresis, after which PBMCs were separated by Ficoll-Histopaque density gradient centrifugation and cryopreserved in liquid nitrogen vapor phase. Analytical flow cytometry was used to check the purity and quantity of each magnetically sorted T cell population. Genomic DNA was isolated from every sorted fraction and measured by UV absorbance on a Nanodrop 2000c. From cysteine to phenylalanine, the CDR3 is 14 amino acids long. Just the 42-base CDR3 DNA is kept, in frame starting at base 1. V is shortened by 5 bases, J by 5 bases, and the region joining them spans 15 bases. Taken from the germline V gene (reference sequence), the CDR1 and CDR2 loops are MNHEY and SMNVEV.

The sequence came from a man aged 18 to 29 in good health. Some clones in this sample may be carry-over from other donors' samples. Recombination linked TRBV27 to TRBJ1-1, and TRBD1 may be the D gene, going by 5 matching bases. The sequencing sample was made of memory CD4+ T cells from PBMCs. The cell subset or site label of this sample denotes: CD45RA-negative fraction. The CDR3 reads as follows: CASSLGRDETEAFF. The bases are TGTGCCAGCAGTCTGGGACGGGATGAAACTGAAGCTTTCTTT.